The 4 T cell receptor beta chains below all came from one sample that was sequenced in a study of T-cell reconstitution after alpha-beta-depleted transplantation in children. Preparation of the TCRbeta library was carried out with unique molecular identifiers. TCRdb redid the calling of the PCR reads with MiXCR, one entry per CDR3 protein. This repertoire shows about 540,000 distinct CDR3 sequences, around 17% found once; its top ten account for about 3.1%. The sample here was PBMCs from the stem cell graft donor, taken from the stem cell graft. The receptors originated from a human donor who donated a stem cell graft to a child with acute lymphoblastic leukemia.

The rearrangement uses TRBV5-4 and TRBJ2-5; D is possibly TRBD1 or TRBD2 (5 bases each). The length of the CDR3 is 13 residues. Between the trimmed V and J ends, which lost 3 bases and 1 base, there was a span of 7 bases. CDR1 is SGHNT and CDR2 is YYREEE in the germline V gene (reference sequence). CDR3 amino acids: CASSSGPQETQYF. In DNA form, the CDR3 reads TGTGCCAGCAGCTCGGGGCCCCAAGAGACCCAGTACTTC. Filled out from reference TRBV5-4 and TRBJ2-5, the complete variable domain reads ETGVTQSPTHLIKTRGQQVTLRCSSQSGHNTVSWYQQALGQGPQFIFQYYREEENGRGNFPPRFSGLQFPNYSSELNVNALELDDSALYLCASSSGPQETQYFGPGTRLLVL.

The rearrangement joins TRBV10-3 to TRBJ1-2; TRBD1 matches at 7 bases. Germline loops: CDR1 ENHRY, CDR2 SYGVKD. The CDR3 contains 15 residues. V trimming: 6 bases; J trimming: 4 bases; junction bases outside the gene matches: 11. CDR3 sequence reads: CAIRGDRSESYGYTF. The DNA for the CDR3 is TGTGCCATCAGGGGGGACAGATCGGAAAGCTATGGCTACACCTTC.

This sequence joins TRBV7-2 and TRBJ2-2; D is possibly TRBD2 (5 bases). In germline, CDR1 is SGHTA, CDR2 FQGNSA. The length of the CDR3 is 15 residues. Trimming pared 2 bases from V and 4 bases from J, leaving 11 bases between. The CDR3 DNA follows: TGTGCCAGCAGCTTACTCCCTAGCAGCACCGGGGAGCTGTTTTTT. It specifies CASSLLPSSTGELFF.

This clonotype came up a few times. The CDR3 loop reads CASSPAWDGTYEQYF. The CDR3 DNA sequence: TGTGCCAGCAGCCCGGCGTGGGACGGTACCTACGAGCAGTACTTC. The chain uses TRBV9 and TRBJ2-7; the D gene could be TRBD1 or TRBD2 (5 bases each). Germline CDR1 SGDLS, CDR2 YYNGEE. The CDR3 length is 15 residues. V dropped 4 bases and J dropped 2 bases, with 16 bases sitting between them.